A single sample is the source of the 9 T cell receptor beta chains below, sequenced in a study of T-cell memory formation after mild COVID-19. TCRdb used MiXCR to reprocess the 5' RACE reads, holding one entry per CDR3 protein. The sample has just under 550,000 distinct CDR3 sequences; 20% are singletons. The specimen was PBMCs or a T cell subset sorted from them (not recorded which). All receptors derive from an adult woman who had mild COVID-19 (a few samples of this study predate the infection). Cell type and time point are not known.

The chain uses TRBV9 and TRBJ2-7; D is unclear. Germline values: CDR1 SGDLS, CDR2 YYNGEE. There are 13 residues in the CDR3. Trimming removed 0 bases from V and 5 bases from J, with 9 bases in between. The CDR3 here is CASSVGYEDEQYF. In nucleotides, the CDR3 is TGTGCCAGCAGCGTAGGGTACGAGGACGAGCAGTACTTC.

The V gene is TRBV27, the J gene TRBJ2-3, with no clear D. Looked up from germline, CDR1 is MNHEY and CDR2 is SMNVEV (reference sequence). The CDR3 covers 12 residues. V lost 8 bases to trimming and J lost 1 base, with 7 bases between them. The CDR3 protein is CASGQGTDTQYF. CDR3 DNA: TGTGCCAGCGGGCAGGGCACAGATACGCAGTATTTT.

This clonotype occurred many times. DNA for the CDR3: TGCGCCAGCAGCTTGGTGGCGGGGAACACAGATACGCAGTATTTT. Residues: CASSLVAGNTDTQYF. The chain is built from TRBV5-1 and TRBJ2-3, with a possible D match to TRBD2 (6 bases). With 0 bases removed from V and 2 bases from J, the gap between germline ends came to 10 bases. The CDR3 has 15 residues. Germline assignment: CDR1 SGHRS and CDR2 YFSETQ.

This chain uses TRBV7-3 with TRBJ2-3; tentatively, D is TRBD1 (5 bases). CDR1 and CDR2 (germline): SGHTA, FQGTGA. The CDR3 is 13 amino acids. The ends were cut back, 5 bases at V and 5 bases at J, with 11 bases in the middle. The CDR3 DNA is TGTGCCAGCAGCCCTACTCAGGGAGATACGCAGTATTTT. This gives the protein CASSPTQGDTQYF.

At least ten counts were recorded for this clonotype. The chain recombines TRBV6-5 with TRBJ1-2; TRBD1 matches 7 bases. Germline-derived CDR1 and CDR2 are MNHEY and SVGAGI. V shed 6 bases, J shed 2 bases, and the junction held 3 bases outside the gene matches. This CDR3 region has 13 residues. Here the CDR3 reads CASSPDRNYGYTF. As DNA, the CDR3 is TGTGCCAGCAGCCCGGACAGGAACTATGGCTACACCTTC.

This clonotype was counted a few times. The chain uses TRBV10-3 and TRBJ2-3, with D hard to call. The CDR3 length is 12 residues. V lost 3 bases and J 6 bases, leaving 7 bases between the germline ends. Germline V gene sequence: CDR1 ENHRY, CDR2 SYGVKD. CDR3 sequence reads: CAISEATDTQYF. CDR3 bases: TGTGCCATCAGTGAAGCAACGGATACGCAGTATTTT.

The chain recombines TRBV5-6 with TRBJ2-7; D not resolved. CDR3 length: 13 amino acids. Germline-derived CDR1 and CDR2 are SGHDT and YYEEEE. V shed 1 base and J shed 2 bases, with 7 bases lying between them. The CDR3 DNA sequence: TGTGCCAGCAGCTTGAGCCAGCCCTACGAGCAGTACTTC. This translates into CASSLSQPYEQYF.

This chain joins TRBV27 and TRBJ2-6; the D gene is possibly TRBD1 (6 bases). The CDR3 contains 16 residues. Germline V gene lookup returns CDR1 MNHEY and CDR2 SMNVEV (reference sequence). V lost 10 bases, J lost 0 bases, and 16 bases lay in between. DNA of the CDR3: TGTGCCACCAACCCGGACAGACCCTCTGGGGCCAACGTCCTGACTTTC. It translates to CATNPDRPSGANVLTF. Filled out from reference TRBV27 and TRBJ2-6, the complete variable domain reads EAQVTQNPRYLITVTGKKLTVTCSQNMNHEYMSWYRQDPGLGLRQIYYSMNVEVTDKGDVPEGYKVSRKEKRNFPLILESPSPNQTSLYFCATNPDRPSGANVLTFGAGSRLTVL.

The chain recombines TRBV20-1 with TRBJ2-3; 15 nucleotides match TRBD2. Germline V CDR1 and CDR2: DFQATT, SNEGSKA (reference sequence). V lost 6 bases to trimming and J lost 3 bases; unmatched junction nucleotides: 4. There are 15 residues in the CDR3. The chain's CDR3 is CSARTSGRATDTQYF. As DNA, the CDR3 is TGCAGTGCCCGGACTAGCGGGAGGGCTACAGATACGCAGTATTTT.